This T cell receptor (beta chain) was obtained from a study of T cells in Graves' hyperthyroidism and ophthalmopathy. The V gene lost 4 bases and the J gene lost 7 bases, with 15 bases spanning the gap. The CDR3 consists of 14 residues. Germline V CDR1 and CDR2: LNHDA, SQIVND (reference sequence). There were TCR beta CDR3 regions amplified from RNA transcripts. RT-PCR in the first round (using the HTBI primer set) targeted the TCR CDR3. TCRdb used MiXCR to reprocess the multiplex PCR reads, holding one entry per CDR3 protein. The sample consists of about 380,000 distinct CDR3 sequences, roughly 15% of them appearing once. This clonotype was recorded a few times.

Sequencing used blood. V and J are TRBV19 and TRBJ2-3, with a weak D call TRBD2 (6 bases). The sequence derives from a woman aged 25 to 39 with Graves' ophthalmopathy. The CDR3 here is CASSSGLRGNTQYF. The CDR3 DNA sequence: TGTGCCAGTAGTAGTGGTTTGCGGGGAAATACGCAGTATTTT.